The present entry profiles one TCR beta chain with its context. This clone has only one observation. No cognate antigen has been identified for it. One base away there is no much larger clone; base qualities are not given. Trimming leaves V shorter by 7 bases and J shorter by 5 bases, with the junction holding 14 bases beyond the gene matches. Spanning cysteine to phenylalanine, the CDR3 consists of 15 amino acids. Left in the record is the CDR3 DNA by itself, 45 bases read in frame from the first base. In the germline V gene, CDR1 corresponds to SQVTM and CDR2 to ANQGSEA. In Seattle, one collaborating source enrolled patients while the infection was active and tracked those patients longitudinally over the course of disease. Each collaborating institution followed its own protocols to collect whole blood in K2EDTA tubes. For TCRbeta analysis, collaborators shipped samples as frozen whole blood, isolated PBMCs, or DNA extracted from either of those sample types.

The sample originates from a study of blood T cell repertoires in COVID-19 (TCRdb year 2020). About the full investigation: Samples covering the acute and convalescent phases of COVID-19 were provided by collaborators in the United States, Italy and Spain. Where available, HLA class I and class II types were taken from metadata supplied by the sample provider and were not determined by assay-based typing. The material from the prospective study consisted of cDNA or gDNA derived from T cells, B-cell-depleted T cells, or PBMCs. The sample metadata nearly always contained a de-identified subject ID, COVID-19 status, age in years and sex. The repertoires were released in a freely available public database intended as a resource for research on the immune response to SARS-CoV-2. The samples were drawn from two sources: the first 160 participants of the ongoing ImmuneRACE study, and some 1,300 subjects contributed by 6 global collaborators. Subjects who had been exposed to COVID-19, were actively infected with it, or had recovered from it provided the deeply sampled blood TCRbeta repertoires that made up the dataset.

TCRbeta CDR3 regions were amplified from genomic DNA by means of the immunoSEQ Assay, a bias-controlled multiplex PCR. The authors processed their data as follows. Within the assay, amplification of reference gene primers was used to estimate how many nucleated cells each sample contained. To quantify the absolute abundance of each unique TCRbeta CDR3 rearrangement, sequence reads were collapsed and filtered. For each sample, productive Simpson clonality was calculated as the square root of Simpson's diversity index over productive rearrangements. The source is immuneACCESS, and TCRdb retained only in-frame sequences with V and J called. Part of the clones is not carried over; for the studies checked, unresolved V genes explain less than half of this, and the remainder is unexplained. For V, J and clone size, that table is used; D and trimming come from the DNA. The sample table records 200,000 to 250,000 clones; 82% of these occur just once. The ten largest clonotypes hold 8% to 10% of the sample.

Broader findings and caveats from the paper: How much clinical and demographic metadata was included differed by source and by participant, and the metadata was provided uncurated.

Specimen: peripheral blood. This chain is built from TRBV29-1 and TRBJ1-1; 9 bases in between match TRBD1. This TCR was sampled from a woman older than 75 with COVID-19, enrolled during active disease. The CDR3 is CSARNIGQGRTEAFF. The DNA sequence is given as TGCAGCGCGCGTAACATCGGACAGGGGAGAACTGAAGCTTTCTTT.